These 32 T cell receptor beta chains share one sample of origin, sequenced in a study of radiotherapy plus CTLA-4 blockade in lung cancer. The assay was immunoSEQ multiplex PCR, and TCRdb's table has in-frame clones only and misses some. The data show roughly 45,000 clones, about 63% seen once. The sequenced sample was peripheral blood, obtained from a patient treated with radiotherapy plus ipilimumab. The receptor source for this set is a human donor with non-small cell lung cancer who had a partial response to radiotherapy plus ipilimumab.

The chain carries TRBV9 and TRBJ2-3, with 10 nucleotides matching TRBD2. The CDR3 extends over 16 amino acids. CDR1 is SGDLS and CDR2 is YYNGEE in the germline V gene. Trimming removed 0 bases from V and 4 bases from J; junction bases left unmatched: 5. The CDR3 DNA reads as TGTGCCAGCAGCGTAGGGCTAGCGGGGGCTCCAGATACGCAGTATTTT. The encoded protein is CASSVGLAGAPDTQYF.

This clone was seen once. V usage is TRBV18 and J usage is TRBJ2-5, with 7 bases lining up with TRBD1. This CDR3 region has 13 residues. The V gene's germline CDR1 is KGHSH and CDR2 LQKENI. V was clipped by 6 bases and J by 3 bases; unmatched bases: 4. The CDR3 bases are TGTGCCAGCTCTTCAGGACAGGAAGAGACCCAGTACTTC. Protein product: CASSSGQEETQYF. Together with reference TRBV18 and TRBJ2-5, the CDR3 gives the full variable domain: NAGVMQNPRHLVRRRGQEARLRCSPMKGHSHVYWYRQLPEEGLKFMVYLQKENIIDESGMPKERFSAEFPKEGPSILRIQQVVRGDSAAYFCASSSGQEETQYFGPGTRLLVL.

The rearrangement links TRBV30 to TRBJ2-2, with D unclear. CDR1 and CDR2 from the germline V gene are GTSNPN and SVGIG (reference sequence). The V and J ends lost 0 bases and 7 bases respectively, with 3 bases between them. The CDR3 has 11 amino acids. The CDR3 reads CAWSVLGELFF. CDR3 sequence (DNA): TGTGCCTGGAGTGTACTCGGGGAGCTGTTTTTT.

This chain links TRBV10-3 with TRBJ1-4, with 11 positions matching TRBD1. Germline assignment: CDR1 ENHRY and CDR2 SYGVKD. The CDR3 is made up of 20 amino acids. V lost 3 bases and J lost 2; bases outside the gene matches: 14. CDR3 sequence reads: CAISDPTSDRGLRTNEKLFF. CDR3 DNA sequence: TGTGCCATCAGTGACCCCACCTCGGACAGGGGGCTACGGACTAATGAAAAACTGTTTTTT.

This sequence joins TRBV5-1 and TRBJ2-1, with 11 bases lining up with TRBD2. There are 15 residues in the CDR3. Per the germline V gene, CDR1 is SGHRS and CDR2 is YFSETQ. The V gene end was trimmed by 1 base and the J gene end by 5 bases; junction bases not matched to a gene: 2. Here the CDR3 reads CASSLIAGGNNEQFF. The CDR3 nucleotides are TGCGCCAGCAGCTTGATAGCGGGAGGGAACAATGAGCAGTTCTTC. The variable domain in full, completed from reference TRBV5-1 and TRBJ2-1, reads KAGVTQTPRYLIKTRGQQVTLSCSPISGHRSVSWYQQTPGQGLQFLFEYFSETQRNKGNFPGRFSGRQFSNSRSEMNVSTLELGDSALYLCASSLIAGGNNEQFFGPGTRLTVL.

The rearrangement uses TRBV15 and TRBJ1-3; a weak D match, TRBD1 (6 bases). V dropped 3 bases and J dropped 1 base, with 7 bases sitting between them. The germline CDR1 and CDR2 sequences are LNHNV and YYDKDF (reference sequence). This CDR3 is built from 14 residues. The CDR3 loop is CATSSGTSGNTIYF. CDR3 bases: TGTGCCACCAGCAGCGGGACATCTGGAAACACCATATATTTT.

CDR3 nucleotides: TGTGCCAGCAGTTCGAGACAGGGGGCCATGGGGACCCAGTACTTC. This encodes CASSSRQGAMGTQYF. The chain combines TRBV6-6 with TRBJ2-5, with 10 bases identical to TRBD1. CDR3 length: 15 amino acids. With V trimmed by 4 bases and J by 7 bases, 9 bases remained unmatched. Germline loops: CDR1 MNHNY, CDR2 SVGAGI (reference sequence).

The V gene is TRBV5-4, the J gene TRBJ2-3, with 7 bases aligning to TRBD2. CDR1 and CDR2 (germline): SGHNT, YYREEE (reference sequence). The CDR3 extends over 17 amino acids. The V gene end was trimmed by 5 bases and the J gene end by 3 bases; junction bases not matched to a gene: 15. The chain's CDR3 is CASSTGGRGSRTDTQYF. CDR3 DNA sequence: TGTGCCAGCAGTACCGGGGGGAGGGGCTCCCGGACAGATACGCAGTATTTT.

The rearrangement links TRBV7-2 to TRBJ1-1; D not certain. The CDR3 has 15 amino acids. Germline loops: CDR1 SGHTA, CDR2 FQGNSA. V lost 5 bases to trimming and J lost 0 bases, with 13 bases between them. The CDR3, as DNA: TGTGCCAGCAGCCCCCGGGGAGGGTTGAACACTGAAGCTTTCTTT. This translates into CASSPRGGLNTEAFF.

The chain is built from TRBV11-1 and TRBJ2-2; the match to TRBD1 covers 7 bases. The trim removed 1 base at V and 3 bases at J, leaving 5 bases unmatched. Germline values: CDR1 SGHAT, CDR2 FQDESV (reference sequence). This CDR3 spans 16 amino acids. The CDR3 here is CASSLGRTGYTGELFF. The CDR3 coding sequence is TGTGCCAGCAGCTTAGGTAGGACAGGCTACACCGGGGAGCTGTTTTTT. The variable domain in full, with the rest retrieved from reference TRBV11-1 and TRBJ2-2, is EAEVAQSPRYKITEKSQAVAFWCDPISGHATLYWYRQILGQGPELLVQFQDESVVDDSQLPKDRFSAERLKGVDSTLKIQPAELGDSAMYLCASSLGRTGYTGELFFGEGSRLTVL.

The chain links TRBV5-1 to TRBJ2-5; 14 bases align to TRBD2. Unmatched junction bases numbered 2, after V lost 2 bases and J lost 5 bases. The CDR3 extends over 15 amino acids. Germline loops: CDR1 SGHRS, CDR2 YFSETQ. The CDR3 reads CASSLGTSGGETQYF. CDR3 nucleotides: TGCGCCAGCAGCTTAGGGACTAGCGGGGGTGAGACCCAGTACTTC.

This clone was seen a few times. The chain employs TRBV7-2 and TRBJ1-3; no clear D. The V end lost 4 bases, the J end lost 0 bases, and 7 bases lay between the germline ends. Germline V gives CDR1 SGHTA, CDR2 FQGNSA. The CDR3 has 14 residues. The CDR3 region is CASSSANSGNTIYF. The CDR3 DNA sequence: TGTGCCAGCAGCTCTGCGAACTCTGGAAACACCATATATTTT.

The V gene is TRBV13, the J gene TRBJ2-5, with a weak D call TRBD2 (5 bases). V lost 1 base and J lost 4, with 7 bases in between. The CDR3 loop spans 13 amino acids. Germline CDR1 and CDR2: PRHDT and FYEKMQ (reference sequence). This CDR3 is CASSLVGGETQYF. Written as DNA, the CDR3 is TGTGCCAGCAGCTTAGTAGGAGGAGAGACCCAGTACTTC. Supplemented by reference TRBV13 and TRBJ2-5, the full variable domain reads AAGVIQSPRHLIKEKRETATLKCYPIPRHDTVYWYQQGPGQDPQFLISFYEKMQSDKGSIPDRFSAQQFSDYHSELNMSSLELGDSALYFCASSLVGGETQYFGPGTRLLVL.

V gene TRBV6-6 combines with J gene TRBJ2-4; tentative D call: TRBD2 (5 bases). The CDR3 totals 12 residues. The V and J ends lost 6 bases and 6 bases respectively, with 9 bases between them. Germline CDR1 reads MNHNY; CDR2 reads SVGAGI (reference sequence). CDR3 residues: CASSEGVNIQYF. CDR3 nucleotide sequence: TGTGCCAGCAGCGAGGGAGTAAACATTCAGTACTTC.

A word on this clone: One end of the junction is discordant with germline, which a read error may explain. The V and J genes are TRBV11-2 and TRBJ1-3; D is ambiguous. Germline CDR1 SGHAT, CDR2 FQNNGV. This CDR3 region has 16 residues. The CDR3 loop is CASRLGAGLTGNTIYF. The CDR3 nucleotides are TGTGCCAGCAGATTAGGAGCGGGGTTAACTGGAAACACCATATATTTT.

The CDR3 loop is CASSTRTGPNSPLHF. CDR3 DNA: TGTGCCAGCAGCACAAGGACAGGGCCAAATTCACCCCTCCACTTT. The chain combines TRBV5-4 with TRBJ1-6, with TRBD1 identical over 8 bases. Germline CDR1 is SGHNT and CDR2 is YYREEE (reference sequence). The trim removed 4 bases at V and 7 bases at J, leaving 7 bases unmatched. This CDR3 region has 15 residues.

With respect to this clone: An end of the junction differs from the germline gene, which may be a read error. The CDR3, as DNA: TGTGCCAGCAACTTAATAAGGGATAGGGGTGGCTACACCTTC. This sequence encodes CASNLIRDRGGYTF. The chain carries TRBV11-2 and TRBJ1-2; D is possibly TRBD1 (5 bases). This CDR3 spans 14 amino acids. The V gene's germline CDR1 is SGHAT and CDR2 FQNNGV.

This clone appeared a few times. The gene calls are TRBV13 and TRBJ2-7, with TRBD2 matching over 9 bases. The CDR3 contains 14 residues. V dropped 0 bases and J dropped 9; count of bases not matched to a gene: 6. CDR1 is PRHDT and CDR2 is FYEKMQ in the germline V gene (reference sequence). The chain's CDR3 is CASSLGPAGGRQYF. For the CDR3, the DNA is TGTGCCAGCAGCTTAGGCCCAGCGGGGGGCAGGCAGTACTTC.

The chain combines TRBV10-3 with TRBJ2-5; 10 bases fit TRBD2. This CDR3 has 15 residues. The germline V gene has CDR1 ENHRY and CDR2 SYGVKD. The V gene end was trimmed by 3 bases and the J gene end by 4 bases; junction bases not matched to a gene: 5. In DNA form, the CDR3 reads TGTGCCATCAGTGACGCGACTAGCGGGCTAGAGACCCAGTACTTC. As protein: CAISDATSGLETQYF.

V and J are TRBV6-9 and TRBJ2-2, with 11 bases fitting TRBD2. The CDR3 is 16 amino acids. V trimming: 5 bases; J trimming: 5 bases; junction bases outside the gene matches: 7. Germline CDR1 and CDR2: MNHGY and SVAAGI. The CDR3 loop reads CASSPGLADATGELFF. CDR3 bases: TGTGCCAGCAGTCCGGGACTAGCGGATGCTACCGGGGAGCTGTTTTTT.

V and J are TRBV9 and TRBJ2-5; weak D call: TRBD2 (6 bases). The CDR3 sequence is 13 residues long. CDR1 and CDR2 from the germline V gene are SGDLS and YYNGEE. Between the trimmed V and J ends, which lost 2 bases and 4 bases, there was a span of 9 bases. CDR3 loop: CASSVRDLETQYF. The CDR3 bases are TGTGCCAGCAGCGTCAGGGACTTAGAGACCCAGTACTTC.

J is TRBJ1-1 and V is TRBV4-2; tentatively, D is TRBD1 (5 bases). Germline CDR1 and CDR2: LGHNA and YNFKEQ. Trimming took 8 bases from V and 4 from J, leaving 17 bases between them. This CDR3 contains 14 residues. CDR3 loop: CASEGGTVSTEAFF. DNA of the CDR3: TGTGCCAGCGAAGGCGGGACGGTTAGCACTGAAGCTTTCTTT.

This clone was counted a single time. The CDR3 bases are TGTGCCAGCAGCCCTGCTAGCGGGGGTAGTTACAATGAGCAGTTCTTC. Its translation is CASSPASGGSYNEQFF. The chain joins TRBV9 to TRBJ2-1; 10 bases map to TRBD2. This CDR3 spans 16 amino acids. Germline loops: CDR1 SGDLS, CDR2 YYNGEE. Germline trimming cut 4 bases from V and 4 bases from J; bases unmatched to any gene: 8.

J is TRBJ1-2 and V is TRBV5-5; 8 bases are a match to TRBD1. Germline CDR1 reads SGHKS; CDR2 reads YYEKEE (reference sequence). This CDR3 comprises 14 residues. J gave up 8 bases and V 0 bases, and 6 bases lay outside the gene matches. The CDR3 spells CASSLGRQGLGYTF. CDR3 nucleotides: TGTGCCAGCAGCTTGGGCCGACAGGGGTTAGGCTACACCTTC.

The chain employs TRBV11-3 and TRBJ1-1, with TRBD1 identical over 7 bases. The CDR3 extends over 13 amino acids. J lost 6 bases, V lost 5 bases, and 6 bases had no gene match. The germline CDR1 and CDR2 sequences are SGHNT and YENEEA. The DNA for the CDR3 is TGTGCCAGCAGCATCCGACAGGGCGCTGAAGCTTTCTTT. Amino acid sequence: CASSIRQGAEAFF.

The rearrangement links TRBV11-3 to TRBJ2-3, with 8 bases lining up with TRBD2. This CDR3 comprises 15 residues. V lost 2 bases to trimming and J lost 2 bases; unmatched junction nucleotides: 3. Per the germline V gene, CDR1 is SGHNT and CDR2 is YENEEA. The CDR3 spells CASSLSGGPTDTQYF. The CDR3 coding sequence is TGTGCCAGCAGCTTAAGCGGGGGACCCACAGATACGCAGTATTTT. The full variable domain, completed using reference TRBV11-3 and TRBJ2-3, is EAGVVQSPRYKIIEKKQPVAFWCNPISGHNTLYWYLQNLGQGPELLIRYENEEAVDDSQLPKDRFSAERLKGVDSTLKIQPAELGDSAVYLCASSLSGGPTDTQYFGPGTRLTVL.

The chain has TRBV19 and TRBJ1-2, with 7 bases that match TRBD1. CDR1 LNHDA and CDR2 SQIVND come from the germline V gene (reference sequence). J gave up 7 bases and V 5 bases, and 7 bases lay outside the gene matches. This CDR3 contains 13 residues. This chain's CDR3 is CASSDKNRGGYTF. CDR3 DNA: TGTGCCAGTAGTGACAAAAACAGGGGTGGCTACACCTTC.

The V and J genes are TRBV27 and TRBJ1-1; D remains unclear. V was cut by 2 bases and J by 5 bases, with 9 bases left in between. Germline V lookup: CDR1 MNHEY, CDR2 SMNVEV (reference sequence). CDR3 size: 13 residues. CDR3 amino acids: CASSLNGITEAFF. The CDR3 DNA reads as TGTGCCAGCAGTTTAAACGGGATTACTGAAGCTTTCTTT.

The V call is TRBV5-7, the J call TRBJ2-7, with D tentatively TRBD2 (6 bases). TRBV5-7 is assigned to the ORF class and has an uncertain function. The CDR3 has 16 residues. Trimming took off 0 bases at V and 3 bases at J, with 16 bases between the two ends. CDR3 in DNA: TGTGCCAGCAGCTTGGCATTTTGGGACTTTGTCTACGAGCAGTACTTC. This codes for CASSLAFWDFVYEQYF.

The chain uses TRBV23-1 and TRBJ1-1; 7 positions match TRBD1. TRBV23-1 belongs to the ORF category, with a function that is uncertain. CDR3 size: 16 residues. The trim removed 4 bases at V and 2 bases at J, leaving 10 bases unmatched. DNA of the CDR3: TGCGCCAGCAGTCCACGACAGGGTAGGTTAAACACTGAAGCTTTCTTT. Translating gives CASSPRQGRLNTEAFF.

The rearrangement joins TRBV5-1 to TRBJ1-1; D call uncertain. This CDR3 contains 14 residues. Trimming removed 0 bases at V and 9 bases at J, with 15 bases between. Looked up from germline, CDR1 is SGHRS and CDR2 is YFSETQ. The CDR3 DNA follows: TGCGCCAGCAGCTTGGAAGAGGCAGAAACTAAAGCTTTCTTT. This translates into CASSLEEAETKAFF.

As DNA, the CDR3 is TGTGCCAGCAGCACCCTTCAGGGAACCGAGCAGTACTTC. Its translation is CASSTLQGTEQYF. V and J are TRBV4-2 and TRBJ2-7; D possibly corresponds to TRBD1 (5 bases). The CDR3 consists of 13 residues. Between the trimmed V and J ends, which lost 5 bases and 6 bases, there was a span of 14 bases. Germline assignment: CDR1 LGHNA and CDR2 YNFKEQ.